The following is a TCR beta chain sequence with its context. Its target is not known. These data come from a study of T cell repertoires in cytomegalovirus infection. TCRdb analysed the reads with MiXCR anew, one entry per CDR3 protein. The repertoire holds 650,000 to 850,000 distinct CDR3 sequences, 29% seen once, with around 12% in the top ten. This receptor was identified in a human donor in good health (CMV status not recorded). Some clones in this sample may be carry-over from other donors' samples. The specimen comprised cultured CD8+ T cells from PBMCs, sampled from culture after CMV antigen stimulation.

The CDR3: CASSDFWGGGDTQYF. The CDR3, as DNA: TGTGCCAGCAGTGATTTTTGGGGGGGCGGAGATACGCAGTATTTT. V is TRBV5-4 and J is TRBJ2-3; possibly TRBD2 for D (7 bases). Germline V gene data show CDR1 as SGHNT and CDR2 as YYREEE (reference sequence). V dropped 5 bases and J dropped 5 bases, with 18 bases sitting between them. This CDR3 is 15 amino acids long.